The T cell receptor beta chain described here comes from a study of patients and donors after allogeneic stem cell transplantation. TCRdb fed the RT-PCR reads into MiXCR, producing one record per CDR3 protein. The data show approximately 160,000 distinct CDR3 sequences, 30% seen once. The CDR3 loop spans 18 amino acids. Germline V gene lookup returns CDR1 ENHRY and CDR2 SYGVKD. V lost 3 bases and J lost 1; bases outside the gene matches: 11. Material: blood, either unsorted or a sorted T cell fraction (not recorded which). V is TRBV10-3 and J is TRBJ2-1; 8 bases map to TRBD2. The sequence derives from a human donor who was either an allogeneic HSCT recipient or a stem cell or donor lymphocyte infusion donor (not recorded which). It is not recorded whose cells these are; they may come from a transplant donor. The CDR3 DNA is TGTGCCATCAGTGATTTAGCGGGGCGAGTGGGGTCCTACAATGAGCAGTTCTTC. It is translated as CAISDLAGRVGSYNEQFF.